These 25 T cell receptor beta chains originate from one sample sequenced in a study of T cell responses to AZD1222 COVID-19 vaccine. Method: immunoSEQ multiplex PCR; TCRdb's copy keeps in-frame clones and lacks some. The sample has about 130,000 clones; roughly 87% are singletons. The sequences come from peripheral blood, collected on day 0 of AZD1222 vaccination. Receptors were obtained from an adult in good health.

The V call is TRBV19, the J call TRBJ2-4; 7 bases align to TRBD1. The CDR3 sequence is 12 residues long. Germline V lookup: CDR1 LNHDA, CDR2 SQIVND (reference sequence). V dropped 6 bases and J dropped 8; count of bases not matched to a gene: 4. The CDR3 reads CASSPQGDIQYF. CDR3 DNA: TGTGCCAGTAGCCCTCAGGGGGACATTCAGTACTTC.

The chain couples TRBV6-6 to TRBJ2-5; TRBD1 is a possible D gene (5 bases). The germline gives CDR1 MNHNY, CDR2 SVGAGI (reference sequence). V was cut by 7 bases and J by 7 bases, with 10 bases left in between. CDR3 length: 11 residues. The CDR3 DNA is TGTGCCAGCAAAGACCAGGGGACCCAGTACTTC. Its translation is CASKDQGTQYF.

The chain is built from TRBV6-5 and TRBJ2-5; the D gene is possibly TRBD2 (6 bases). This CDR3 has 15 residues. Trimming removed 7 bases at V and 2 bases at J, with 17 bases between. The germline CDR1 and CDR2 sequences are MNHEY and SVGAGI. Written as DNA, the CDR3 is TGTGCCAGCACCTCCCGACACCGGGGGCAAGAGACCCAGTACTTC. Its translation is CASTSRHRGQETQYF.

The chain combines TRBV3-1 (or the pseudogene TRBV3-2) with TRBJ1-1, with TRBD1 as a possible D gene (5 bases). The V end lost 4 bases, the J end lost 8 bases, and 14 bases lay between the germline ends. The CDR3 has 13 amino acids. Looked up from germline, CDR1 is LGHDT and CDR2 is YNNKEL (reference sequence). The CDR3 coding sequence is TGTGCCAGCAGCCTGGGGGGGACGACGGAAGCTTTCTTT. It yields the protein CASSLGGTTEAFF.

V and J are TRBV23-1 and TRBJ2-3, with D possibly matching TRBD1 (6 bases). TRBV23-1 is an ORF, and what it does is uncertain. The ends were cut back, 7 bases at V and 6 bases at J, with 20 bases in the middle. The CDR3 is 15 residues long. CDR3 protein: CASTPGQGVEDTQYF. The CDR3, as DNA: TGCGCCAGCACTCCGGGACAAGGCGTCGAGGATACGCAGTATTTT.

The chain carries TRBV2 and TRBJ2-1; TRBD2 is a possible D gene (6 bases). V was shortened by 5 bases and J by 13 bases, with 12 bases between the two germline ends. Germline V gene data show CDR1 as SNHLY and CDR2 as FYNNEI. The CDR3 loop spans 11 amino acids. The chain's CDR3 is CASSRDSEQFF. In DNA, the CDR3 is TGTGCCAGCAGTCGGGACTCGGAACAGTTCTTC.

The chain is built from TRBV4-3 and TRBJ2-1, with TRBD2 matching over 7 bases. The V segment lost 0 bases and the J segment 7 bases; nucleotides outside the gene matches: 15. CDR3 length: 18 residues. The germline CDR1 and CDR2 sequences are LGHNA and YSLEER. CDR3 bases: TGCGCCAGCAGCCAAGACGCCCTTGGGGGGGTCCGTCGGAATGAGCAGTTCTTC. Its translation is CASSQDALGGVRRNEQFF.

CDR3 loop: CASSIANGQYEQYF. CDR3 in DNA: TGTGCCAGTAGTATAGCCAATGGACAGTACGAGCAGTACTTC. The chain is built from TRBV19 and TRBJ2-7; possibly TRBD1 for D (6 bases). Germline V gene data show CDR1 as LNHDA and CDR2 as SQIVND (reference sequence). This CDR3 has 14 amino acids. V was shortened by 1 base and J by 4 bases, with 11 bases between the two germline ends.

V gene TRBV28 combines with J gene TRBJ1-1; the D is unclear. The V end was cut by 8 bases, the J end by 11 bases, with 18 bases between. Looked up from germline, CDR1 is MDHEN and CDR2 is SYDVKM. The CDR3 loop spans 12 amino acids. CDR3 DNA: TGTGCCAGCGGGATTGGGGTGCCGGGGGCTTTCTTT. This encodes CASGIGVPGAFF.

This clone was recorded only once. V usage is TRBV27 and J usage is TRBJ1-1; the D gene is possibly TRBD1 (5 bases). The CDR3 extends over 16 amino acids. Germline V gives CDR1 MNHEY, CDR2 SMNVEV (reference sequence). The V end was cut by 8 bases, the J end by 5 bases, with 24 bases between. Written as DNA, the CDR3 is TGTGCCAGCGGTAGATGGGGTTACTCGCGGGGGACTGAAGCTTTCTTT. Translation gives CASGRWGYSRGTEAFF.

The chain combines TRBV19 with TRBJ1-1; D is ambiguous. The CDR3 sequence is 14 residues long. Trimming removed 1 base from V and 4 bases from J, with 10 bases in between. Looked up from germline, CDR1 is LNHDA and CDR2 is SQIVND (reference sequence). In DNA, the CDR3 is TGTGCCAGTAGTATAGCGGACGGGCGCACTGAAGCTTTCTTT. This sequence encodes CASSIADGRTEAFF.

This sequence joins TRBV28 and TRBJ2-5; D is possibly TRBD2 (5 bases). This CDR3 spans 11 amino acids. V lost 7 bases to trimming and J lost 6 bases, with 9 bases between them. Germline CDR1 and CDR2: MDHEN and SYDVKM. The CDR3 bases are TGTGCCAGCAACGGGGTAAAGACCCAGTACTTC. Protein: CASNGVKTQYF.

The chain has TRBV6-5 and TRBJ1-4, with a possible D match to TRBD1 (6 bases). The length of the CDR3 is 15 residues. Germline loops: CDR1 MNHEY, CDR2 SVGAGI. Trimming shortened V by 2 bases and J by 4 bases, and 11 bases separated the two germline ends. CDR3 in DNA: TGTGCCAGCAGTTACACAGGGACCCTTAATGAAAAACTGTTTTTT. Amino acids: CASSYTGTLNEKLFF.

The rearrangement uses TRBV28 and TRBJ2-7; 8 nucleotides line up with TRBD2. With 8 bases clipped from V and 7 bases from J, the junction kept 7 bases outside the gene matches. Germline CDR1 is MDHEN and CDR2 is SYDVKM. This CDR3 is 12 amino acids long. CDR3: CASQRGPGEQYF. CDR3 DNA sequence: TGTGCCAGCCAGCGGGGGCCGGGAGAGCAGTACTTC.

The CDR3 sequence: CASSIAGSRTDTQYF. The DNA for the CDR3 is TGTGCCAGTAGTATAGCGGGCAGCCGCACAGATACGCAGTATTTT. The chain uses TRBV19 and TRBJ2-3; D is undetermined. The ends were cut back, 1 base at V and 1 base at J, with 9 bases in the middle. From germline, CDR1 is LNHDA and CDR2 SQIVND (reference sequence). The CDR3 length is 15 residues.

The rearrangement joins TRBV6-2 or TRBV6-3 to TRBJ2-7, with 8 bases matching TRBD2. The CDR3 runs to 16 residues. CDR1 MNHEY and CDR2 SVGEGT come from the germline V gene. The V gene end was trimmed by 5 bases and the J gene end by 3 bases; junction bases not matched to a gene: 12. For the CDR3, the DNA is TGTGCCAGCAGTCCGACCCTGGGTAGCGGGGACTACGAGCAGTACTTC. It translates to CASSPTLGSGDYEQYF.

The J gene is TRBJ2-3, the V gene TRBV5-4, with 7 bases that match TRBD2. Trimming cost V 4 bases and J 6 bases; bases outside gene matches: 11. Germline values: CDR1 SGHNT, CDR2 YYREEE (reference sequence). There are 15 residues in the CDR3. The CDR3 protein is CASSLAVVASDTQYF. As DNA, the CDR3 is TGTGCCAGCAGCCTAGCGGTGGTAGCTTCGGATACGCAGTATTTT.

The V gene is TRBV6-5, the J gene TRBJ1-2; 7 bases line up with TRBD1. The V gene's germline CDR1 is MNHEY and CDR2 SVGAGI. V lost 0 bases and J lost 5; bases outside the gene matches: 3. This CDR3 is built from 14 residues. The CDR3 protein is CASSYSRRGYGYTF. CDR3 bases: TGTGCCAGCAGTTACTCGCGCAGGGGGTATGGCTACACCTTC.

CDR3 residues: CASTHQAPIGEQYF. DNA of the CDR3: TGTGCCAGCACCCACCAGGCACCGATCGGCGAGCAGTACTTC. The chain couples TRBV7-9 to TRBJ2-7; D remains ambiguous. The CDR3 spans 14 residues. Trimming pared 7 bases from V and 6 bases from J, leaving 19 bases between. The germline gives CDR1 SEHNR, CDR2 FQNEAQ (reference sequence).

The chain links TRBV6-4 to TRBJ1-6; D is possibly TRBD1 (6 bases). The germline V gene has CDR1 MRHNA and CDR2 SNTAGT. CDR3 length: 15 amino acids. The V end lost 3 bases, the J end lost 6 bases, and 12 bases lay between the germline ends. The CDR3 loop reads CASSEYRDGNSPLHF. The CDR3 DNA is TGTGCCAGCAGTGAATACAGGGACGGTAATTCACCCCTCCACTTT.

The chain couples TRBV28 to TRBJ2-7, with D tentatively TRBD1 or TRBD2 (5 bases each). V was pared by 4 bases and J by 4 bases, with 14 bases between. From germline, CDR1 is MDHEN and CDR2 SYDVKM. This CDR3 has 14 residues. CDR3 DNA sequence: TGTGCCAGCAGTTACCGAGGGGCATCGTACGAGCAGTACTTC. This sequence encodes CASSYRGASYEQYF.

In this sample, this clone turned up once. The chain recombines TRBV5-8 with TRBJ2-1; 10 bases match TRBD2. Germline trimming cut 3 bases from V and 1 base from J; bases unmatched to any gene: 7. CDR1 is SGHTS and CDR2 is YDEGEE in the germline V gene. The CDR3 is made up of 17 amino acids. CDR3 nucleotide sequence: TGTGCCAGCAGCTCCTTAGCGGGGGGTCCTTCCTACAATGAGCAGTTCTTC. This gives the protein CASSSLAGGPSYNEQFF.

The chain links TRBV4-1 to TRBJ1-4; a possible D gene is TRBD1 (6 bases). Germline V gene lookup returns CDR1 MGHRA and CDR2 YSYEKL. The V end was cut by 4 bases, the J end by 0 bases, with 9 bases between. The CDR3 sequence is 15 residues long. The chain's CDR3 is CASSLQGATNEKLFF. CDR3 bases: TGCGCCAGCAGCCTACAGGGAGCAACTAATGAAAAACTGTTTTTT.

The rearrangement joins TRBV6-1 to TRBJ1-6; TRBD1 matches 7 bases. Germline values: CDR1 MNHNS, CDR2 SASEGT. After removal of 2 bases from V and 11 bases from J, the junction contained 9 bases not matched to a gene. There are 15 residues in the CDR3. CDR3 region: CASSESMTGQTPLHF. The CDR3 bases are TGTGCCAGCAGTGAATCTATGACAGGGCAGACACCCCTCCACTTT.

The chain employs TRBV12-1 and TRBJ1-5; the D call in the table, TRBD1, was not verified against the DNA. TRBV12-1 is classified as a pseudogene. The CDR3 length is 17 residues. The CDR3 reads CASSSDRPGTGYHRHHF. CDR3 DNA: TGTGCCAGCAGCTCAGACCGACCCGGGACAGGGTACCACCGACATCATTTT.